A single sample is the source of the 3 T cell receptor beta chains below, sequenced in a study of T cells in Graves' hyperthyroidism and ophthalmopathy. Regions amplified from RNA transcripts were the TCR beta CDR3 regions. First-round RT-PCR targeting the TCR CDR3 was performed with the HTBI primer set. TCRdb re-called the multiplex PCR reads with MiXCR, one entry per CDR3 protein. The sample lists about 500,000 distinct CDR3 sequences, 16% occurring once. Sequencing input: blood. The receptors were sampled from a woman between 18 and 30 years old with Graves' hyperthyroidism.

CDR3 sequence (DNA): TGTGCCACCAGTCCCTTTGGGCCCGGGGACACTGAAGCTTTCTTT. Translating it yields CATSPFGPGDTEAFF. The rearrangement uses TRBV24-1 and TRBJ1-1; D unclear. V was pared by 6 bases and J by 3 bases, with 16 bases between. The germline gives CDR1 KGHDR, CDR2 SFDVKD. The CDR3 is made up of 15 amino acids.

Only a few counts were recorded for this clonotype. This rearrangement joins TRBV6-2 or TRBV6-3 to TRBJ2-7; D is perhaps TRBD2 (5 bases). Germline V lookup: CDR1 MNHEY, CDR2 SVGEGT. The CDR3 is 14 residues long. V lost 6 bases and J 0 bases, leaving 12 bases between the germline ends. CDR3 nucleotides: TGTGCCAGCAGGGACTCCCACACCTCCTACGAGCAGTACTTC. Amino acid sequence: CASRDSHTSYEQYF.

The rearrangement joins TRBV3-1 to TRBJ2-3; either TRBD1 or TRBD2 may fit D (6 bases each). V lost 0 bases and J 6 bases, leaving 19 bases between the germline ends. Germline loops: CDR1 LGHDT, CDR2 YNNKEL (reference sequence). CDR3 length equals 17 residues. As DNA, the CDR3 is TGTGCCAGCAGCCAAGATTTTTCGAGGGGGGCTGAGGATACGCAGTATTTT. Its translation: CASSQDFSRGAEDTQYF.